This TCR beta chain was recovered during a study of CD8+ T cells in alopecia areata. Study at large: Treated patients were given oral tofacitinib, which was dosed at 5 to 10 mg twice daily. The protocol delivered tofacitinib for 6 to 18 months, then withdrew it for 6 months. Findings and limits, study-wide: Among the cells sequenced in scalp samples are also the resident alphabeta T cells of normal skin. Mice gave a clearer picture of TCR sharing than patients did, possibly for HLA-related reasons.

Sequencing templates came from extracted RNA that was reverse transcribed into cDNA. TCRdb's table, derived via immunoSEQ multiplex PCR, lists solely in-frame clones and lacks some. The sample lists approximately 12,000 clones; about three fifths were seen once. This clone was seen once. What it binds is not known. Peripheral blood, together with lesional scalp punch biopsies, was collected from alopecia areata patients. The receptor was isolated from a human donor with alopecia areata. Sequencing used skin.

In DNA, the CDR3 is TGTGCCAGCAGCTTAACCCCCCTCACAGGGTCGGAGACCCAGTACTTC. Residues: CASSLTPLTGSETQYF. The gene calls are TRBV11-2 and TRBJ2-5, with TRBD1 as a possible D gene (6 bases). Trimming removed 2 bases from V and 5 bases from J, with 18 bases in between. The germline gives CDR1 SGHAT, CDR2 FQNNGV. The CDR3 sequence is 16 residues long.